Listed below are T cell receptor beta chains from one sample, sequenced in a study of blood T cells in healthy people across ages. Each CDR3 protein gets one entry after TCRdb re-called the 5' RACE reads with MiXCR. This table has over a million distinct CDR3 sequences, around 59% appearing once. Sequenced: blood. These receptors were taken from a man aged 18 to 30 in good health. CDR3s include the opening cysteine and the closing phenylalanine or tryptophan. The D gene is left open where the match is weak. A row's size may be missing; if present it is once, few, many or a size class.

TRBV6-6	TRBD2	TRBJ2-1	-	CASSYSIGTRDSHEQFF	TGTGCCAGCAGTTACTCGATTGGGACTAGAGATTCCCATGAGCAGTTCTTC
TRBV6-2/TRBV6-3	TRBD1	TRBJ1-2	-	CASNLAGQTNYGYTF	TGTGCCAGCAACCTCGCGGGACAGACTAACTATGGCTACACCTTC
TRBV11-2	-	TRBJ1-2	few	CASSLDSAGWYGYTF	TGTGCCAGCAGCTTAGATTCAGCGGGGTGGTATGGCTACACCTTC
TRBV28	-	TRBJ1-5	-	CASSWSGGDSNQPQHF	TGTGCCAGCAGTTGGTCCGGGGGAGATAGCAATCAGCCCCAGCATTTT
TRBV27	TRBD1	TRBJ2-7	few	CASSPQGAIYEQYF	TGTGCCAGCAGTCCCCAGGGGGCTATCTACGAGCAGTACTTC
TRBV4-3	-	TRBJ2-1	few	CASSRGTVYSYNEQFF	TGCGCCAGCAGCCGGGGAACAGTCTACTCCTACAATGAGCAGTTCTTC
TRBV10-2	-	TRBJ2-7	few	CASRETISYEQYF	TGCGCCAGCAGAGAGACAATATCCTACGAGCAGTACTTC
TRBV11-2	-	TRBJ2-7	few	CATQSGAEYNEQYF	TGTGCCACCCAATCTGGGGCGGAATACAATGAGCAGTACTTC
TRBV7-9	-	TRBJ1-1	-	CASSPFDGGGTEAFF	TGTGCCAGCAGCCCGTTTGACGGTGGGGGAACTGAAGCTTTCTTT
TRBV20-1	TRBD2	TRBJ2-3	-	CSAFLIQAGGQTDTQYF	TGCAGTGCATTCCTAATCCAAGCGGGGGGTCAGACGGATACGCAGTATTTT
TRBV9	TRBD1	TRBJ1-1	few	CASSGQGANTEAFF	TGTGCCAGCAGCGGACAGGGTGCGAACACTGAAGCTTTCTTT
TRBV15	-	TRBJ1-3	-	CATSSRTPGNTIYF	TGTGCCACCAGCTCCCGGACCCCCGGAAACACCATATATTTT
TRBV12-3/TRBV12-4	-	TRBJ2-7	-	CAGSLVPSCEQYF	TGTGCCGGCAGTTTAGTTCCCTCATGCGAGCAGTACTTC
TRBV10-3	TRBD1	TRBJ2-6	-	CATYAAGGEAGANVLTF	TGTGCCACTTATGCGGCAGGGGGCGAAGCTGGGGCCAACGTCCTGACTTTC
TRBV2	-	TRBJ2-7	-	CASKKRGAGYEQYF	TGTGCCAGCAAAAAACGAGGGGCTGGGTACGAGCAGTACTTC
TRBV4-3	-	TRBJ2-1	-	CASSQDALGSSYNEQFF	TGCGCCAGCAGCCAAGATGCATTAGGAAGCTCCTACAATGAGCAGTTCTTC
TRBV25-1	TRBD1	TRBJ1-2	few	CASSEPGQATSTF	TGTGCCAGCAGCGAACCGGGACAGGCCACCAGCACCTTC